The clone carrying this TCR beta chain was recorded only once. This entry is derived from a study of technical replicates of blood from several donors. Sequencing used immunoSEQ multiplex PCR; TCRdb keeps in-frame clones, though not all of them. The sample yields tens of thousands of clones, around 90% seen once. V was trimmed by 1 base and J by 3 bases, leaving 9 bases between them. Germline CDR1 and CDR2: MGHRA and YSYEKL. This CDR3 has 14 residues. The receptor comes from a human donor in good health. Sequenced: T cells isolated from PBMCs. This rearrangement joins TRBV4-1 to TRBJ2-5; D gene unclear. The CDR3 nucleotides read TGCGCCAGCAGCCAAGTCCCTAGGAAAGAGACCCAGTACTTC. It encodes CASSQVPRKETQYF.